Each of the 5 T cell receptor beta chains below was sequenced from the same sample in a study of type 1 regulatory T cells. Study-wide results and caveats: Compared with non-Tr1 cells, Tr1 cells showed a narrower TCR repertoire.

Antigen specificity for these receptors is unknown. TCRdb re-derived calls from the reads in MiXCR, one entry per CDR3 protein. The repertoire holds tens of thousands of distinct CDR3 sequences, with about 20% as singletons. The sequencing input was cultured type 1 regulatory T (Tr1) cells, either the whole culture or a sorted fraction (not recorded which). The source of these receptors is a human donor in good health.

This sequence joins TRBV30 and TRBJ1-6, with TRBD1 as a possible D gene (5 bases). V was trimmed by 0 bases and J by 9 bases, leaving 15 bases between them. Germline CDR1 and CDR2: GTSNPN and SVGIG (reference sequence). The CDR3 is 15 residues long. CDR3 DNA: TGTGCCTGGAGTGTGGGGCAGCCGACGGGTTCACCCCTCCACTTT. This translates into CAWSVGQPTGSPLHF.

V gene TRBV9 combines with J gene TRBJ2-5; 9 bases agree with TRBD2. After removal of 4 bases from V and 11 bases from J, the junction contained 15 bases not matched to a gene. The CDR3 length is 15 residues. The germline V gene encodes CDR1 SGDLS and CDR2 YYNGEE. CDR3 nucleotide sequence: TGTGCCAGCAGCCCCGGGACTAGCTATTTGAATGAGCAGTACTTC. Amino acid sequence: CASSPGTSYLNEQYF.

This clonotype was recorded a few times. The genes are TRBV30 and TRBJ1-1; a possible D gene is TRBD1 (5 bases). The CDR3 runs to 15 residues. Trimming stripped 2 bases from V and 5 bases from J, with 18 bases between. Germline assignment: CDR1 GTSNPN and CDR2 SVGIG (reference sequence). The CDR3 region has the DNA TGTGCCTGGAGTTCTGGAGGGGTTCGAGGGACTGAAGCTTTCTTT. It specifies CAWSSGGVRGTEAFF.

This clonotype was seen more than once but under ten times. The chain employs TRBV20-1 and TRBJ2-5, with D unresolved. Germline V gene sequence: CDR1 DFQATT, CDR2 SNEGSKA (reference sequence). Trimming left V 0 bases short and J 3 bases short, with 8 bases between. The CDR3 extends over 13 amino acids. The CDR3 loop is CSARDRQKETQYF. The CDR3 DNA reads TGCAGTGCTAGAGATCGGCAGAAAGAGACCCAGTACTTC.

This clonotype was recorded only once. One junction end disagrees with the germline gene, perhaps due to a read error. This chain joins TRBV7-9 and TRBJ1-6, with D possibly TRBD1 on 6 matching bases. Germline V gene data show CDR1 as SEHNR and CDR2 as FQNEAQ (reference sequence). The CDR3 is 13 amino acids. CDR3 in amino acids: CVSSLQGDSPLHF. The CDR3 DNA is TGTGTCAGCAGCTTACAGGGTGATTCACCCCTCCACTTT.